This T cell receptor beta chain is drawn from a study of OX40 agonist ivuxolimab in advanced cancers. Study in general: Dose-escalation subjects each had hepatocellular carcinoma, melanoma, renal cell or head and neck cancer. The study reported partial responses in three patients: one hepatocellular carcinoma, two cutaneous melanoma. Study outcomes and limitations: There were also nonresponders showing low normalized T-cell clonal expansion.

Clones were read by immunoSEQ multiplex PCR, and TCRdb kept only the in-frame ones, dropping some. The sample carries about 72,000 clones, approximately 89% recorded once. Trimming left V 4 bases short and J 5 bases short, with 8 bases between. The length of the CDR3 is 12 residues. Germline lookup yields CDR1 SNHLY and CDR2 FYNNEI. This clone appeared once. Antigen: not known. V is TRBV2 and J is TRBJ2-5; D gene uncertain. The receptor was isolated from an adult with an advanced solid tumor such as melanoma, head and neck, liver or kidney cancer. Sequences were derived from CD4+ or CD8+ T cells sorted from blood, sampled in a trial of the OX40 agonist ivuxolimab. CDR3 sequence: CASSGGRETQYF. The CDR3 region has the DNA TGTGCCAGCAGTGGGGGTAGGGAGACCCAGTACTTC.